These T cell receptor beta chains were read from a single sample in a study of identical twins. MiXCR, run by TCRdb on the 5' RACE reads, gives a single entry per CDR3 protein. The repertoire holds over 250,000 distinct CDR3 sequences, roughly 9.8% seen once, with approximately 6.6% in the top ten. This sample was also put to use in a study of yellow fever vaccine responses in identical twins.

Sequenced: CD8+ T cells sorted from blood. All receptors come from a woman between 18 and 30 years old in good health. Each CDR3 is given without its conserved first and last residue. The D gene is left open where the match is weak.

d_gene,j_gene,v_gene,CDR3aa
.,TRBJ2-7,TRBV29-1,SVGSEGEQY
.,TRBJ2-7,TRBV7-9,ASSPGDTSYEQY
TRBD1,TRBJ2-3,TRBV20-1,SAREQGAEDTQY
.,TRBJ2-7,TRBV6-1,ASSEAPTYEQY
.,TRBJ2-7,TRBV20-1,SASAYEGLIYEQY
.,TRBJ1-1,TRBV12-3/TRBV12-4,ATWWGTEAF
TRBD2,TRBJ2-2,TRBV29-1,SVPRTSGSANTGELF
.,TRBJ2-3,TRBV29-1,SVGGGHLDTDTQY
.,TRBJ2-7,TRBV10-3,AIKMDRSIISYEQY
TRBD2,TRBJ2-1,TRBV14,ASSQAGGRNEQF
.,TRBJ2-7,TRBV30,AWTGKVYEQY
TRBD2,TRBJ2-1,TRBV12-3/TRBV12-4,ASSSGTTYNEQF
.,TRBJ2-5,TRBV12-3/TRBV12-4,ASSNDNEETQY
TRBD2,TRBJ2-3,TRBV9,ASSVPSVAGGAGGTDTQY
TRBD1,TRBJ2-7,TRBV20-1,SADQGVSSYEQY
TRBD1,TRBJ2-7,TRBV5-6,ASSQQGFLYEQY
TRBD2,TRBJ2-1,TRBV5-1,ASSLGSYKVAGVANEQF
TRBD2,TRBJ2-2,TRBV5-5,ASSLTSGRNTGELF
TRBD1,TRBJ2-1,TRBV7-3,ASSPRDRGYEQF
TRBD1,TRBJ1-1,TRBV12-3/TRBV12-4,ASSTQQGVGMNTEAF
.,TRBJ2-7,TRBV4-3,ASSQDRYEQY
.,TRBJ2-7,TRBV7-9,ASRGHGVHEQY
TRBD2,TRBJ2-7,TRBV5-1,ASSLVLAGGPDEQY
.,TRBJ2-7,TRBV2,ASSTGTYEQY
TRBD1,TRBJ2-2,TRBV27,ASRGGRGSGTGELF
.,TRBJ2-1,TRBV28,ASSDTNSYNEQF
.,TRBJ2-3,TRBV7-8,ASSLEPLDATDTQY
.,TRBJ1-2,TRBV2,ASSETAGPYGYT
TRBD2,TRBJ2-2,TRBV6-2/TRBV6-3,ASSRLIPLAGLNTGELF
.,TRBJ2-2,TRBV3-1,ASSQDPTGELF
.,TRBJ2-2,TRBV12-3/TRBV12-4,ATIPRGQGVTGELF
.,TRBJ2-5,TRBV4-1,ASSQDLTSFGETQY
TRBD2,TRBJ2-3,TRBV24-1,ATSDLGLDTDTQY
.,TRBJ2-3,TRBV4-3,ASSQGAASSTDTQY
TRBD1,TRBJ2-7,TRBV20-1,SASGGKAYEQY
.,TRBJ2-7,TRBV24-1,ATSQGNEQY
TRBD2,TRBJ2-5,TRBV7-6,ASSFHLAEGQETQY
.,TRBJ2-7,TRBV7-2,ASSHYYEQY
.,TRBJ2-1,TRBV5-6,ASSLAREQF
TRBD2,TRBJ2-2,TRBV7-6,ASSGTSGGPGELF
.,TRBJ1-2,TRBV20-1,SAGPWVLPGYT
.,TRBJ2-7,TRBV10-3,AISDFQDHYEQY
.,TRBJ1-4,TRBV12-3/TRBV12-4,ASSLGGGNGKLF
.,TRBJ1-1,TRBV6-5,ASSYLGDGPMNTEAF
.,TRBJ2-7,TRBV6-5,ASSYGSGDEQY
TRBD1,TRBJ2-5,TRBV7-7,ASSIGQGQETQY
TRBD2,TRBJ2-7,TRBV7-9,ASSLWTSGVEQY
.,TRBJ2-3,TRBV4-3,ASSQEVWSGARQY
.,TRBJ1-1,TRBV27,AKVPPGGNTEAF
TRBD1,TRBJ2-7,TRBV25-1,ASSDARDRGSYEQY
.,TRBJ2-7,TRBV27,ASSLIGSVYEQY
TRBD1,TRBJ2-2,TRBV7-6,ASSLNVGQGEYNTGELF